This record looks at one TCR beta chain sequence and its context. In the source study's methods: Estimated nucleated cell counts came from reference gene primer amplification. Sequencing used immunoSEQ multiplex PCR; TCRdb keeps in-frame clones, though not all of them. The V and J calls and clone size come from that table; D and trimming were worked out from the DNA. The sample has roughly 200,000 clones, around 85% seen once; the top ten hold approximately 18%. The sample belongs to a study of blood T cell repertoires in COVID-19. The wider study: The origin of the acute and convalescent COVID-19 samples was the United States, Italy and Spain. In each case, the material was cDNA or gDNA derived from T cells, B-cell-depleted T cells, or PBMCs.

The CDR3 length is 14 residues. The V end was cut by 6 bases, the J end by 0 bases, with 12 bases between. Germline V gene data show CDR1 as LNHDA and CDR2 as SQIVND (reference sequence). Allocation to cohorts depended on clinical history reported by the participants. Sequencing was done on a sample of PBMCs or T cells enriched from blood (not recorded which). This TCR was sampled from a man in his forties or fifties who had recovered from COVID-19. The chain carries TRBV19 and TRBJ2-7; tentative D call: TRBD1 (6 bases). CDR3 in DNA: TGTGCCAGTAGGAAGGACAGACACTCCTACGAGCAGTACTTC. It encodes CASRKDRHSYEQYF.